These 27 T cell receptor beta chains originate from one sample sequenced in a study of cytomegalovirus exposure and HLA in healthy donors. Researchers ran the PCR with 60 Vbeta and 13 Jbeta primers. Sequencing used immunoSEQ multiplex PCR; TCRdb keeps in-frame clones, though not all of them. Of over 200,000 clones in the sample, 70% to 80% were seen once. The sample consisted of PBMCs. The source of these receptors is a woman aged 55-70 years in good health and CMV-seropositive.

The J gene is TRBJ2-5, the V gene TRBV5-1; D is uncertain. V dropped 4 bases and J dropped 1 base, with 8 bases sitting between them. CDR1 is SGHRS and CDR2 is YFSETQ in the germline V gene. CDR3 length: 13 amino acids. CDR3 coding DNA: TGCGCCAGCAGCACATTCCGCCAAGAGACCCAGTACTTC. This gives the protein CASSTFRQETQYF.

This clone appeared once. Compared with germline, one end of the junction differs, possibly owing to a read error. This chain links TRBV5-1 with TRBJ2-1, with a possible D match to TRBD2 (5 bases). This CDR3 comprises 15 residues. Germline CDR1 reads SGHRS; CDR2 reads YFSETQ. DNA for the CDR3: TGCGCCAGCAGCATACAAGACGCGGGTTACAATGAGCGGTTCTTC. This translates into CASSIQDAGYNERFF.

V and J are TRBV28 and TRBJ1-2; 9 bases are a match to TRBD1. Trimming cost V 10 bases and J 4 bases; bases outside gene matches: 4. The CDR3 has 12 residues. The germline CDR1 and CDR2 sequences are MDHEN and SYDVKM. The CDR3 DNA is TGTGCCACCCCGGGACAGGGCTATGGCTACACCTTC. This encodes CATPGQGYGYTF.

The chain employs TRBV11-2 and TRBJ1-2; D is possibly TRBD1 (5 bases). Germline V CDR1 and CDR2: SGHAT, FQNNGV. This CDR3 comprises 13 residues. The V end lost 3 bases, the J end lost 8 bases, and 13 bases lay between the germline ends. CDR3 in amino acids: CASSLGGRYGYTF. CDR3 in DNA: TGTGCCAGCAGCTTGGGGGGACGGTACGGCTACACCTTC.

The chain carries TRBV28 and TRBJ2-7, with TRBD1 as a possible D gene (6 bases). CDR3 length: 14 amino acids. V lost 6 bases and J lost 2, with 14 bases in between. Germline CDR1 is MDHEN and CDR2 is SYDVKM. CDR3 in amino acids: CASSLAGDAYEQYF. CDR3 sequence (DNA): TGTGCCAGCAGCCTTGCAGGGGACGCCTACGAGCAGTACTTC.

The chain joins TRBV6-5 to TRBJ2-7, with D possibly matching TRBD1 (6 bases). Germline CDR1 and CDR2: MNHEY and SVGAGI. The CDR3 has 13 residues. V lost 8 bases and J lost 2, with 13 bases in between. The DNA for the CDR3 is TGTGCCAGCTTAGGCCGGGACACCTACGAGCAGTACTTC. Amino acids: CASLGRDTYEQYF.

The rearrangement joins TRBV4-3 to TRBJ1-1; no firm D call. From germline, CDR1 is LGHNA and CDR2 YSLEER. The CDR3 runs 14 residues. V dropped 0 bases and J dropped 5 bases, with 10 bases sitting between them. CDR3 DNA sequence: TGCGCCAGCAGCCAAGATAGGTCGCGGACTGAAGCTTTCTTT. It translates to CASSQDRSRTEAFF.

The rearrangement joins TRBV25-1 to TRBJ2-4; D not certain. Trimming removed 2 bases from V and 5 bases from J, with 7 bases in between. CDR3 length: 13 amino acids. Germline CDR1 is MGHDK and CDR2 is SYGVNS. The CDR3 DNA is TGTGCCAGCAGTGAAGCCGGAGAAAACATTCAGTACTTC. It specifies CASSEAGENIQYF.

The chain joins TRBV27 to TRBJ1-2, with D possibly TRBD1 on 5 matching bases. From germline, CDR1 is MNHEY and CDR2 SMNVEV (reference sequence). The V gene lost 0 bases and the J gene lost 2 bases, with 13 bases spanning the gap. The CDR3 length is 16 residues. CDR3 nucleotide sequence: TGTGCCAGCAGTTTATCTGGACGGTGGGGCAACTATGGCTACACCTTC. Translating it yields CASSLSGRWGNYGYTF.

The chain carries TRBV5-4 and TRBJ1-1; D not certain. There are 13 residues in the CDR3. V dropped 2 bases and J dropped 0 bases, with 5 bases sitting between them. CDR1 SGHNT and CDR2 YYREEE come from the germline V gene (reference sequence). The CDR3 sequence is CASSFQVNTEAFF. The DNA of the CDR3 is TGTGCCAGCAGCTTTCAGGTGAACACTGAAGCTTTCTTT.

V usage is TRBV6-6 and J usage is TRBJ1-2; D is ambiguous. Germline CDR1 is MNHNY and CDR2 is SVGAGI (reference sequence). The CDR3 contains 11 residues. Trimming took off 6 bases at V and 2 bases at J, with 4 bases between the two ends. The CDR3 region has the DNA TGTGCCAGCAGGGGCAACTATGGCTACACCTTC. Amino acids: CASRGNYGYTF.

The chain joins TRBV2 to TRBJ2-2; possibly TRBD1 for D (6 bases). V lost 5 bases and J 9 bases, leaving 10 bases between the germline ends. The CDR3 contains 12 residues. Germline CDR1 SNHLY, CDR2 FYNNEI. The CDR3 here is CASSRDNRELFF. The CDR3 DNA is TGTGCCAGCAGTCGGGACAACAGGGAGCTGTTTTTT.

The rearrangement uses TRBV18 and TRBJ2-7; 9 bases match TRBD1. V trimming: 3 bases; J trimming: 4 bases; junction bases outside the gene matches: 7. The germline CDR1 and CDR2 sequences are KGHSH and LQKENI. The CDR3 covers 15 residues. CDR3 residues: CASSPDVGQGYEQYF. For the CDR3, the DNA is TGTGCCAGCTCACCCGACGTGGGACAGGGATACGAGCAGTACTTC.

This clone has more than one count but fewer than ten. This sample also contains other DNA sequences that code for the same CDR3. The CDR3 bases are TGTGCCAGCAGTGAACCGGGACAGGCCCCCTACGAGCAGTACTTC. Protein: CASSEPGQAPYEQYF. V is TRBV6-1 and J is TRBJ2-7; 8 bases align to TRBD1. Trimming took 2 bases from V and 2 from J; bases not matched to a gene: 5. Germline-derived CDR1 and CDR2 are MNHNS and SASEGT. The CDR3 runs 15 residues.

The chain couples TRBV10-1 to TRBJ1-1; the D is unclear. The V end was cut by 6 bases, the J end by 5 bases, with 13 bases between. There are 13 residues in the CDR3. Germline CDR1 is WNHNN and CDR2 is SYGVQD (reference sequence). CDR3 amino acids: CASRRGESTEAFF. As DNA, the CDR3 is TGCGCCAGCAGGCGGGGTGAAAGTACTGAAGCTTTCTTT.

V usage is TRBV7-8 and J usage is TRBJ1-2, with TRBD1 matching 9 bases. CDR3 size: 16 residues. Germline trimming cut 1 base from V and 3 bases from J; bases unmatched to any gene: 6. The germline V gene encodes CDR1 SGHVS and CDR2 FQNEAQ. For the CDR3, the DNA is TGTGCCAGCAGCTTAGGCACCGGACAGGGGCACTATGGCTACACCTTC. Protein sequence: CASSLGTGQGHYGYTF.

There are a few counts of this clone. The chain carries TRBV28 and TRBJ2-7; D remains ambiguous. The germline gives CDR1 MDHEN, CDR2 SYDVKM. The CDR3 runs 16 residues. Deletions cut 7 bases from V and 0 bases from J, with 19 bases between. CDR3 bases: TGTGCCAGCACGTCCGGCTCGGCAGGCCTCTCCTACGAGCAGTACTTC. This gives the protein CASTSGSAGLSYEQYF.

The genes are TRBV11-2 and TRBJ1-2; 8 bases line up with TRBD1. This CDR3 has 13 residues. Germline loops: CDR1 SGHAT, CDR2 FQNNGV. V trimming: 5 bases; J trimming: 5 bases; junction bases outside the gene matches: 4. CDR3 sequence (DNA): TGTGCCAGCAGCCAGGGGGCCTGGTATGGCTACACCTTC. Encoded protein: CASSQGAWYGYTF.

This chain uses TRBV5-3 with TRBJ1-1, with D tentatively TRBD1 (6 bases). TRBV5-3 is an ORF, with its function uncertain. The CDR3 runs 14 residues. Trimming left V 6 bases short and J 1 base short, with 13 bases between. The CDR3 region is CARNDGQPNTEAFF. The CDR3 coding sequence is TGTGCCAGAAACGATGGACAGCCGAACACTGAAGCTTTCTTT.

As for this clone: Other DNA sequences of this sample code for an identical CDR3. The V gene is TRBV15, the J gene TRBJ1-3; the match to TRBD1 covers 7 bases. The germline V gene has CDR1 LNHNV and CDR2 YYDKDF (reference sequence). J lost 1 base, V lost 5 bases, and 8 bases had no gene match. The CDR3 has 16 amino acids. CDR3 DNA: TGTGCCACCAGCCTAGACTTGACAGGGTCTGGAAACACCATATATTTT. This sequence encodes CATSLDLTGSGNTIYF.

The CDR3 sequence is CASSLWTSGINGELFF. CDR3 DNA: TGTGCCAGCAGCCTATGGACTAGCGGGATAAACGGGGAGCTGTTTTTT. The rearrangement uses TRBV14 and TRBJ2-2; 12 bases map to TRBD2. Germline-derived CDR1 and CDR2 are SGHDN and FVKESK. The ends lost 4 bases at V and 7 bases at J; junction bases unmatched: 7. This CDR3 is built from 16 residues.

This clone was observed once. The chain uses TRBV7-3 and TRBJ1-1; TRBD1 agrees at 7 bases. CDR3 length: 16 amino acids. Germline CDR1 and CDR2: SGHTA and FQGTGA. Losses at the gene ends were 5 bases for V and 0 bases for J; bases not matched to a gene: 9. For the CDR3, the DNA is TGTGCCAGCAGCCCGGGGGACAGCTTAATGAACACTGAAGCTTTCTTT. Residues: CASSPGDSLMNTEAFF.

The chain joins TRBV2 to TRBJ1-1, with TRBD1 as a possible D gene (5 bases). Germline V CDR1 and CDR2: SNHLY, FYNNEI. This CDR3 spans 13 amino acids. Trimming stripped 3 bases from V and 1 base from J, with 6 bases between. The CDR3 DNA sequence: TGTGCCAGCAGTGACCAGGGGAACACTGAAGCTTTCTTT. Encoded protein: CASSDQGNTEAFF. The full variable domain, completed using reference TRBV2 and TRBJ1-1, is EPEVTQTPSHQVTQMGQEVILRCVPISNHLYFYWYRQILGQKVEFLVSFYNNEISEKSEIFDDQFSVERPDGSNFTLKIRSTKLEDSAMYFCASSDQGNTEAFFGQGTRLTVV.

The gene calls are TRBV4-3 and TRBJ2-1; the match to TRBD2 covers 9 bases. The CDR3 length is 14 residues. Germline V gives CDR1 LGHNA, CDR2 YSLEER. Trimming removed 6 bases from V and 8 bases from J; junction bases left unmatched: 8. CDR3 amino acids: CASSLLAGSHEQFF. The DNA of the CDR3 is TGCGCCAGCAGTCTTCTAGCGGGGTCCCATGAGCAGTTCTTC.

The genes are TRBV19 and TRBJ2-1; D remains ambiguous. V lost 2 bases and J 0 bases, leaving 11 bases between the germline ends. CDR1 is LNHDA and CDR2 is SQIVND in the germline V gene (reference sequence). This CDR3 contains 16 residues. This CDR3 reads CASSIRLKSSYNEQFF. CDR3 nucleotide sequence: TGTGCCAGTAGTATAAGACTTAAGAGCTCCTACAATGAGCAGTTCTTC.

The chain couples TRBV18 to TRBJ2-7; TRBD1 aligns across 7 bases. CDR3 length: 16 amino acids. The germline V gene encodes CDR1 KGHSH and CDR2 LQKENI. J gave up 7 bases and V 0 bases, and 12 bases lay outside the gene matches. The CDR3, as DNA: TGTGCCAGCTCACCACCCGGACAGGTTTTCAGGGGAGAGCAGTACTTC. Encoded protein: CASSPPGQVFRGEQYF.

A remark on this clone: Other nucleotide sequences from this sample produce the same CDR3. J is TRBJ1-6 and V is TRBV28; 9 nucleotides agree with TRBD1. V dropped 3 bases and J dropped 8; count of bases not matched to a gene: 2. The length of the CDR3 is 14 residues. From germline, CDR1 is MDHEN and CDR2 SYDVKM. CDR3 in amino acids: CASSLGQGHSPLHF. CDR3 DNA: TGTGCCAGCAGTTTGGGACAGGGCCATTCACCCCTCCACTTT.